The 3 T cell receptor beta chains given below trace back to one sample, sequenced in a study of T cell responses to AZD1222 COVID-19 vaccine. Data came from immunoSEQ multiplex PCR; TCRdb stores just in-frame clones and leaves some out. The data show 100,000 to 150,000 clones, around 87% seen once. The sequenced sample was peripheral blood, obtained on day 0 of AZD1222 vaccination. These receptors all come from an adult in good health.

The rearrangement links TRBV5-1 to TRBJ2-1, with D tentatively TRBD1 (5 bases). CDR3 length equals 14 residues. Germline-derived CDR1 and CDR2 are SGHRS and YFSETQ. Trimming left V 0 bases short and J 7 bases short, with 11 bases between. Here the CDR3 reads CASSLGTPRNEQFF. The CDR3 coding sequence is TGCGCCAGCAGCTTGGGGACACCGAGAAATGAGCAGTTCTTC.

For the CDR3, the DNA is TGTGCCATCAGGCTAGGGTCGGGCGGGGAGCTGTTTTTT. Protein: CAIRLGSGGELFF. The chain is built from TRBV10-3 and TRBJ2-2; D not resolved. V gave up 6 bases and J gave up 7 bases, with 12 bases separating them. The CDR3 has 13 residues. CDR1 is ENHRY and CDR2 is SYGVKD in the germline V gene.

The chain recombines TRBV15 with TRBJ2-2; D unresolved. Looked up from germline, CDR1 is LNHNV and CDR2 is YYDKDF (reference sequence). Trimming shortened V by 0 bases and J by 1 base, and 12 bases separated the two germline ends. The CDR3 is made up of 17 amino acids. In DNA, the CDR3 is TGTGCCACCAGCAGAGAATGGACGGTAATGAACACCGGGGAGCTGTTTTTT. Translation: CATSREWTVMNTGELFF.